The sequence of this T cell receptor (beta chain) was determined in a study of technical replicates of blood from several donors. The CDR3 covers 14 residues. V lost 1 base to trimming and J lost 3 bases, with 10 bases between them. Per the germline V gene, CDR1 is SEHNR and CDR2 is FQNEAQ (reference sequence). Repertoires were generated with immunoSEQ multiplex PCR, while TCRdb's copy carries only in-frame clones and drops some. The sample lists around 80,000 clones, about 96% seen once, with around 0.33% in the top ten. The sequence came from a human donor in good health. Sequencing was performed on T cells isolated from PBMCs. V gene TRBV7-9 combines with J gene TRBJ2-7; D is undetermined. In DNA, the CDR3 is TGTGCCAGCAGCTTAGGGGTCGAGGTCTACGAGCAGTACTTC. It is translated as CASSLGVEVYEQYF.